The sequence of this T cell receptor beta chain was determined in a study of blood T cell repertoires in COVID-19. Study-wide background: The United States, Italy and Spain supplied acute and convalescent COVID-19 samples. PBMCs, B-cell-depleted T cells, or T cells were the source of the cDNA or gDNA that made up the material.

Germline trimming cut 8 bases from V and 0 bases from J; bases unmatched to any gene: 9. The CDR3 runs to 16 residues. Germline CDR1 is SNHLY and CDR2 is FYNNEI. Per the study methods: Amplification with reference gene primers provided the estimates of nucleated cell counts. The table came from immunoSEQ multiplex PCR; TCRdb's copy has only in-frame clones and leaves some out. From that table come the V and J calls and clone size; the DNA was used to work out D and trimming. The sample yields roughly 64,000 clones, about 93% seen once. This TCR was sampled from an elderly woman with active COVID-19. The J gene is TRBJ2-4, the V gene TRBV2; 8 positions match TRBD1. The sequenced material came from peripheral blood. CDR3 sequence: CASVWGQEVAKNIQYF. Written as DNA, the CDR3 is TGTGCCAGCGTATGGGGACAGGAGGTAGCCAAAAACATTCAGTACTTC. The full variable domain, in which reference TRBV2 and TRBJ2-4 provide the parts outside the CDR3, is EPEVTQTPSHQVTQMGQEVILRCVPISNHLYFYWYRQILGQKVEFLVSFYNNEISEKSEIFDDQFSVERPDGSNFTLKIRSTKLEDSAMYFCASVWGQEVAKNIQYFGAGTRLSVL.